The clone carrying this TCR beta chain appeared many times. This entry comes from a study of neurological immune-mediated disorders. CDR3 length equals 13 residues. Germline V gene lookup returns CDR1 SGHTA and CDR2 FQGNSA. V gave up 6 bases and J gave up 3 bases; unmatched junction bases: 2. TCRdb re-analysed the 5' RACE reads in MiXCR, keeping a single row per CDR3 protein. Here the sample spans about 62,000 distinct CDR3 sequences, around 3.8% being singletons. The source is a woman in her 50s with multiple sclerosis. The sequenced material came from PBMCs. The V and J genes are TRBV7-2 and TRBJ2-1; 7 bases map to TRBD1. The CDR3 reads CASRRDSYNEQFF. The CDR3 nucleotides read TGTGCCAGCAGACGGGACAGCTACAATGAGCAGTTCTTC.